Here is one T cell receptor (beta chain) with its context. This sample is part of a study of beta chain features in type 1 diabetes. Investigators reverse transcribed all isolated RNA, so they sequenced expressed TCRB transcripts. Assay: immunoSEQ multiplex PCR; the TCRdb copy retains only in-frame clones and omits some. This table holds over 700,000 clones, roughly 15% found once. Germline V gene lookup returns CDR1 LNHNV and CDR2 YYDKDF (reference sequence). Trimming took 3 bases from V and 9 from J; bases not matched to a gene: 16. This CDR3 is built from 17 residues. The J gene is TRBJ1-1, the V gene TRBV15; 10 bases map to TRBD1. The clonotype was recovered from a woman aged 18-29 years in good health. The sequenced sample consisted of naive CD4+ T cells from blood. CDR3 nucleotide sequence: TGTGCCACCAGCAGCGCCCTCCGGGACAGGGGTTCGGGCAAAGCTTTCTTT. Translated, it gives CATSSALRDRGSGKAFF.